Presented here are 17 T cell receptor beta chains from one specimen sequenced in a study of OX40 agonist ivuxolimab in advanced cancers. Only in-frame clones appear in the TCRdb table, and some are missing; sequencing was by immunoSEQ multiplex PCR. The sample carries tens of thousands of clones, 90% recorded once. Specimen: CD4+ or CD8+ T cells sorted from blood, collected in a trial of the OX40 agonist ivuxolimab. The receptors stem from an adult with an advanced solid tumor such as melanoma, head and neck, liver or kidney cancer.

The gene calls are TRBV5-8 and TRBJ2-6; 7 positions match TRBD2. Germline CDR1 reads SGHTS; CDR2 reads YDEGEE. Trimming at V came to 7 bases and at J to 3 bases, leaving 16 bases not matched to a gene. This CDR3 is 18 amino acids long. The CDR3 protein is CASRSFGGGVRGANVLTF. CDR3 nucleotides: TGTGCCAGCCGCTCCTTTGGGGGGGGTGTACGTGGGGCCAACGTCCTGACTTTC. The full variable domain, in which reference TRBV5-8 and TRBJ2-6 provide the parts outside the CDR3, is EAGVTQSPTHLIKTRGQQATLRCSPISGHTSVYWYQQALGLGLQFLLWYDEGEERNRGNFPPRFSGRQFPNYSSELNVNALELEDSALYLCASRSFGGGVRGANVLTFGAGSRLTVL.

The V gene is TRBV6-1, the J gene TRBJ2-3, with a tentative D call TRBD1 (5 bases). There are 15 residues in the CDR3. V lost 1 base to trimming and J lost 5 bases, with 13 bases between them. Germline loops: CDR1 MNHNS, CDR2 SASEGT. The CDR3 DNA follows: TGTGCCAGCAGTGAAGTAGGGGTAGGCAGAGATACGCAGTATTTT. Amino acid sequence: CASSEVGVGRDTQYF.

This clone has a handful of counts. The rearrangement links TRBV6-4 to TRBJ2-3; no clear D. Germline V lookup: CDR1 MRHNA, CDR2 SNTAGT. The CDR3 is made up of 13 amino acids. The V gene lost 2 bases and the J gene lost 3 bases, with 6 bases spanning the gap. This CDR3 is CASSDLPTDTQYF. The CDR3, as DNA: TGTGCCAGCAGTGACCTCCCTACAGATACGCAGTATTTT.

The chain uses TRBV4-3 and TRBJ2-6, with TRBD1 matching 9 bases. CDR3 length: 18 residues. Germline V gives CDR1 LGHNA, CDR2 YSLEER. The J segment lost 1 base and the V segment lost 0 bases, leaving 4 bases of the junction unmatched. DNA for the CDR3: TGCGCCAGCAGCCAAGATTGGGGGACAGGGTCTGGGGCCAACGTCCTGACTTTC. It specifies CASSQDWGTGSGANVLTF.

The chain uses TRBV5-4 and TRBJ2-2, with D possibly TRBD1 on 6 matching bases. CDR1 and CDR2 (germline): SGHNT, YYREEE (reference sequence). Deletions cut 1 base from V and 0 bases from J, with 10 bases between. This CDR3 contains 16 residues. The CDR3 DNA sequence: TGTGCCAGCAGCTTGCGGACAGCCCCGAACACCGGGGAGCTGTTTTTT. This sequence encodes CASSLRTAPNTGELFF.

In its sample, this clone was seen once. The chain joins TRBV7-2 to TRBJ2-3; D remains unclear. The CDR3 spans 13 residues. The V end lost 3 bases, the J end lost 5 bases, and 9 bases lay between the germline ends. In germline, CDR1 is SGHTA, CDR2 FQGNSA. The CDR3 DNA reads as TGTGCCAGCAGCTTTCGGACGGGAGATACGCAGTATTTT. This gives the protein CASSFRTGDTQYF.

The chain links TRBV29-1 to TRBJ2-3, with TRBD1 matching 9 bases. Trimming cost V 3 bases and J 4 bases; bases outside gene matches: 5. This CDR3 comprises 14 residues. CDR1 and CDR2 (germline): SQVTM, ANQGSEA. In DNA, the CDR3 is TGCAGCGTTGAGCCCGGGACAGGGCCAGATACGCAGTATTTT. Translating it yields CSVEPGTGPDTQYF.

This clone was seen a handful of times. This chain uses TRBV30 with TRBJ1-6, with TRBD1 identical over 7 bases. CDR3 size: 13 residues. Germline V gene lookup returns CDR1 GTSNPN and CDR2 SVGIG (reference sequence). V shed 4 bases and J 14 bases; nucleotides not matched to a gene: 11. The CDR3 sequence: CAWTRDRGAALHF. The CDR3 DNA follows: TGTGCCTGGACCCGGGACAGAGGAGCTGCCCTCCACTTT.

J is TRBJ2-7 and V is TRBV5-6; TRBD1 matches at 10 bases. The CDR3 spans 15 residues. CDR1 is SGHDT, CDR2 YYEEEE, per germline. V lost 4 bases and J lost 3; bases outside the gene matches: 7. CDR3 in DNA: TGTGCCAGCAGCACCTTCGGGACAGGGGACTACGAGCAGTACTTC. Protein sequence: CASSTFGTGDYEQYF. Complete variable domain (other parts from reference TRBV5-6 and TRBJ2-7): DAGVTQSPTHLIKTRGQQVTLRCSPKSGHDTVSWYQQALGQGPQFIFQYYEEEERQRGNFPDRFSGHQFPNYSSELNVNALLLGDSALYLCASSTFGTGDYEQYFGPGTRLTVT.

V gene TRBV5-1 combines with J gene TRBJ2-3; 7 bases are a match to TRBD2. Germline loops: CDR1 SGHRS, CDR2 YFSETQ. This CDR3 comprises 15 residues. V gave up 2 bases and J gave up 4 bases; unmatched junction bases: 7. The DNA for the CDR3 is TGCGCCAGCAGCTTCCGCGGGGGTGCTTCAGATACGCAGTATTTT. It encodes CASSFRGGASDTQYF. Complete variable domain (other parts from reference TRBV5-1 and TRBJ2-3): KAGVTQTPRYLIKTRGQQVTLSCSPISGHRSVSWYQQTPGQGLQFLFEYFSETQRNKGNFPGRFSGRQFSNSRSEMNVSTLELGDSALYLCASSFRGGASDTQYFGPGTRLTVL.

The chain recombines TRBV19 with TRBJ1-2, with D possibly matching TRBD1 (5 bases). Between the trimmed V and J ends, which lost 6 bases and 4 bases, there was a span of 15 bases. The CDR3 spans 14 residues. CDR1 LNHDA and CDR2 SQIVND come from the germline V gene (reference sequence). CDR3 DNA sequence: TGTGCCAGTAGATCCCCCGATGGGGGCTATGGCTACACCTTC. Translating gives CASRSPDGGYGYTF.

The rearrangement links TRBV5-4 to TRBJ2-7; D is unresolved. V was clipped by 0 bases and J by 0 bases, with 7 bases between them. The CDR3 extends over 14 amino acids. CDR1 is SGHNT and CDR2 is YYREEE in the germline V gene (reference sequence). The CDR3 reads CASSLGVSSYEQYF. In DNA form, the CDR3 reads TGTGCCAGCAGCTTGGGGGTTAGCTCCTACGAGCAGTACTTC.

The CDR3 region has the DNA TGTGCCAGCACCCTCATGAGGGCGGACAGGTTAAGCACAGATACGCAGTATTTT. Translation gives CASTLMRADRLSTDTQYF. J is TRBJ2-3 and V is TRBV7-8; 7 bases match TRBD1. Germline-derived CDR1 and CDR2 are SGHVS and FQNEAQ. The CDR3 covers 18 residues. The V segment lost 7 bases and the J segment 0 bases; nucleotides outside the gene matches: 16.

The J gene is TRBJ2-3, the V gene TRBV6-6; 13 bases map to TRBD2. The trim removed 6 bases at V and 0 bases at J, leaving 3 bases unmatched. The CDR3 runs to 16 residues. Germline loops: CDR1 MNHNY, CDR2 SVGAGI (reference sequence). CDR3 sequence (DNA): TGTGCCAGCAGCGGACTAGCGGGGGCCAGCACAGATACGCAGTATTTT. It translates to CASSGLAGASTDTQYF.

The V call is TRBV27, the J call TRBJ2-5; TRBD2 matches 10 bases. V gave up 5 bases and J gave up 1 base; unmatched junction bases: 4. Germline assignment: CDR1 MNHEY and CDR2 SMNVEV (reference sequence). CDR3 length: 15 amino acids. The CDR3 protein is CASSPAGGFQETQYF. Here the CDR3 DNA reads TGTGCCAGCAGTCCAGCGGGAGGGTTCCAAGAGACCCAGTACTTC.

This clone occurred once. The chain's CDR3 is CASSSGLVTDTQYF. The CDR3 DNA reads as TGTGCCAGCAGCTCCGGTCTAGTCACAGATACGCAGTATTTT. The chain joins TRBV7-3 to TRBJ2-3; D gene ambiguous. The CDR3 is 14 residues long. Germline assignment: CDR1 SGHTA and CDR2 FQGTGA. The ends were cut back, 4 bases at V and 2 bases at J, with 10 bases in the middle.

The chain recombines TRBV9 with TRBJ2-5; the match to TRBD1 covers 7 bases. The CDR3 has 16 amino acids. V trimming: 0 bases; J trimming: 2 bases; junction bases outside the gene matches: 7. CDR1 SGDLS and CDR2 YYNGEE come from the germline V gene. The CDR3 sequence is CASSVGQGRGQETQYF. CDR3 nucleotides: TGTGCCAGCAGCGTAGGACAGGGAAGGGGGCAAGAGACCCAGTACTTC.